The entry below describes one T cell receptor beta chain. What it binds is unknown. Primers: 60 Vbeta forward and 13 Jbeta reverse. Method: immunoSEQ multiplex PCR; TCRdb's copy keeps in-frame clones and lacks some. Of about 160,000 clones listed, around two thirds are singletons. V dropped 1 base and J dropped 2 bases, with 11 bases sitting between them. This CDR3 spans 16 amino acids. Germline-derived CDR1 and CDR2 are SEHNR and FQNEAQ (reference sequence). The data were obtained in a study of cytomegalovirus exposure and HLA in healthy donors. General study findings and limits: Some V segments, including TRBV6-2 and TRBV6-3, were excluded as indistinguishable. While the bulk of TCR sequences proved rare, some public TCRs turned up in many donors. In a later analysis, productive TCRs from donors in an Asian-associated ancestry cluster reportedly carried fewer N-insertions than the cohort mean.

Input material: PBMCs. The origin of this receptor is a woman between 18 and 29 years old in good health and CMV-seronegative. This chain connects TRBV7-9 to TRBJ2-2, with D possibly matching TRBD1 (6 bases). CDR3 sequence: CASSLGVGTNTGELFF. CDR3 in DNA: TGTGCCAGCAGCTTAGGGGTGGGGACAAACACCGGGGAGCTGTTTTTT.